The TCR beta chain under discussion was sequenced for a study of cytomegalovirus exposure and HLA in healthy donors. PCR was performed using 60 Vbeta and 13 Jbeta primers. Assay used: immunoSEQ multiplex PCR; TCRdb lists only in-frame clones, some missing. Of more than 85,000 clones in the sample, roughly three fifths were seen once. About this clone itself: Antigen unknown.

Study-level findings and limits: A later analysis linked a missense variant in DCLRE1C to the trimming of TCR beta V and J genes. Testing in vitro showed three CMV-associated chains specific for CMV antigens.

This CDR3 contains 18 residues. V trimming: 0 bases; J trimming: 0 bases; junction bases outside the gene matches: 5. CDR1 and CDR2 from the germline V gene are SGDLS and YYNGEE. The source of this sequence is a woman aged 25 to 39 in good health and CMV-seronegative. The gene calls are TRBV9 and TRBJ2-1, with 11 bases fitting TRBD2. Sequencing used PBMCs. The CDR3 here is CASSVGPSGGSSYNEQFF. For the CDR3, the DNA is TGTGCCAGCAGCGTAGGGCCTAGCGGGGGGAGCTCCTACAATGAGCAGTTCTTC.